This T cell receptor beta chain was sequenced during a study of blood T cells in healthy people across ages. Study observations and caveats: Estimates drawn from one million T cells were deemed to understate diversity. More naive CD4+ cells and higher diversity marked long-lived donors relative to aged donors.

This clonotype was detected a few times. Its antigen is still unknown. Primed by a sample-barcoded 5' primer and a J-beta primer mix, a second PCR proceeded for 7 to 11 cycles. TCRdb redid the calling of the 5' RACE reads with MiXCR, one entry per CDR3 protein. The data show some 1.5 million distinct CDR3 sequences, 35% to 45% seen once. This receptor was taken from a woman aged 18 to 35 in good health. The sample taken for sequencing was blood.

The CDR3 DNA reads TGTGCCATCACGCAGGGGGCCGGGGACAATGAGCAGTTCTTC. It is translated as CAITQGAGDNEQFF. The chain couples TRBV10-3 to TRBJ2-1; TRBD1 matches 8 bases. The trim removed 7 bases at V and 5 bases at J, leaving 7 bases unmatched. This CDR3 is built from 14 residues. The V gene's germline CDR1 is ENHRY and CDR2 SYGVKD.